Listed below are T cell receptor beta chains from one sample, sequenced in a study of blood T cell repertoires in COVID-19. Clones were read by immunoSEQ multiplex PCR, and TCRdb kept only the in-frame ones, dropping some. The table includes 85,000 to 120,000 clones, approximately 80% detected once. The sample comprised peripheral blood. These receptors were collected from a woman aged 60 to 75 with acute or convalescent COVID-19. Both conserved end residues are part of each CDR3. The D gene is left open where the match is weak. A row's size may be missing; if present it is once, few, many or a size class.

D gene: TRBD1; clone size: .; J gene: TRBJ1-2; V gene: TRBV11-2; CDR3 protein: CASSIFGTGDGYTF; CDR3 DNA: TGTGCCAGCAGCATATTCGGGACAGGGGATGGCTACACCTTC
D gene: TRBD1; clone size: .; J gene: TRBJ2-5; V gene: TRBV7-2; CDR3 protein: CASSLEGQPQYF; CDR3 DNA: TGTGCCAGCAGCTTAGAGGGACAGCCCCAGTACTTC
D gene: .; clone size: .; J gene: TRBJ1-6; V gene: TRBV9; CDR3 protein: CASSTQVDGNSPLHF; CDR3 DNA: TGTGCCAGCAGCACCCAGGTGGATGGGAATTCACCCCTCCACTTT
D gene: TRBD1; clone size: .; J gene: TRBJ2-7; V gene: TRBV28; CDR3 protein: CASSSWGQDYEQYF; CDR3 DNA: TGTGCCAGCAGTTCTTGGGGACAGGACTACGAGCAGTACTTC
D gene: TRBD1; clone size: .; J gene: TRBJ1-2; V gene: TRBV6-5; CDR3 protein: CAARQGAEVYGYTF; CDR3 DNA: TGTGCCGCAAGACAGGGGGCAGAGGTCTATGGCTACACCTTC
D gene: TRBD1; clone size: .; J gene: TRBJ2-5; V gene: TRBV4-1; CDR3 protein: CASSQVRDRGFETQYF; CDR3 DNA: TGCGCCAGCAGCCAAGTACGGGACAGGGGGTTTGAGACCCAGTACTTC
D gene: TRBD1; clone size: .; J gene: TRBJ1-6; V gene: TRBV7-9; CDR3 protein: CASSEDRGLRGPLHF; CDR3 DNA: TGTGCCAGCAGCGAGGACAGGGGGCTTCGCGGGCCCCTCCACTTT
D gene: .; clone size: .; J gene: TRBJ2-1; V gene: TRBV5-1; CDR3 protein: CASSLGDTNNEQFF; CDR3 DNA: TGCGCCAGCAGCCTAGGGGACACCAACAATGAGCAGTTCTTC
D gene: TRBD1; clone size: once; J gene: TRBJ2-1; V gene: TRBV2; CDR3 protein: CASSEPGGSYNEQFF; CDR3 DNA: TGTGCCAGCAGTGAACCAGGGGGCTCCTACAATGAGCAGTTCTTC
D gene: .; clone size: .; J gene: TRBJ2-7; V gene: TRBV3-1/TRBV3-2; CDR3 protein: CASSQEWDFARVKQYF; CDR3 DNA: TGTGCCAGCAGCCAAGAGTGGGACTTTGCCCGCGTAAAGCAGTACTTC
D gene: TRBD1; clone size: .; J gene: TRBJ1-4; V gene: TRBV4-1; CDR3 protein: CASSLQLRGLNEKLFF; CDR3 DNA: TGCGCCAGCAGCTTACAACTCAGGGGGCTTAATGAAAAACTGTTTTTT
D gene: .; clone size: .; J gene: TRBJ2-3; V gene: TRBV6-1; CDR3 protein: CASSEGWSTDTQYF; CDR3 DNA: TGTGCCAGCAGTGAAGGTTGGAGTACAGATACGCAGTATTTT
D gene: TRBD1; clone size: .; J gene: TRBJ1-2; V gene: TRBV19; CDR3 protein: CASSMGGTENYGYTF; CDR3 DNA: TGTGCCAGTAGTATGGGCGGGACAGAAAACTATGGCTACACCTTC
D gene: .; clone size: .; J gene: TRBJ1-4; V gene: TRBV27; CDR3 protein: CGGEGEKLFF; CDR3 DNA: TGTGGGGGAGAAGGGGAAAAACTGTTTTTT
D gene: TRBD1; clone size: .; J gene: TRBJ1-6; V gene: TRBV18; CDR3 protein: CASAPQGNNSPLHF; CDR3 DNA: TGTGCCAGCGCCCCACAGGGGAATAATTCACCCCTCCACTTT
D gene: TRBD2; clone size: .; J gene: TRBJ2-1; V gene: TRBV6-2/TRBV6-3; CDR3 protein: CASSAPSGRYNEQFF; CDR3 DNA: TGTGCCAGCAGTGCCCCTAGCGGGAGATACAATGAGCAGTTCTTC